The 32 T cell receptor beta chains listed next were all sequenced from one sample in a study of human T cells and chemical hapten exposure (dated by TCRdb to the early 2020s). The time point label, as the study defines it: patch test 2, 6 weeks after DPC sensitization. In light of the paper, this sample's treatment or condition label describes: therapeutic diphenylcyclopropenone sensitization with weekly scalp DPC. The library was generated by RACE. The sequencer listed for this sample is NextSeq 500. In TCRdb, the public reads were trimmed at Q25 with fastp and aligned with MiXCR, with productive beta chains retained. Each CDR3 protein appears once, grouped with its most common genes and DNA. This sample has 96,000 or so distinct CDR3 sequences in its table, and about a tenth of those were observed once. Together, the top ten hold more than 2% of the sample. The sample consisted of whole blood, taken in connection with sensitization to the hapten diphenylcyclopropenone (DPC). The receptors were sampled from a woman between 40 and 55 years old with alopecia areata. Some clones in this sample may be carry-over from other donors' samples.

This clonotype occurred many times. V and J are TRBV28 and TRBJ2-1; 11 nucleotides line up with TRBD1. The CDR3 is made up of 15 amino acids. CDR1 MDHEN and CDR2 SYDVKM come from the germline V gene. J gave up 10 bases and V 5 bases, and 10 bases lay outside the gene matches. CDR3 DNA: TGTGCCAGCAGTATCCGGGACAGGGGGTCAGGAGAGCAGTTCTTC. Translated: CASSIRDRGSGEQFF.

This clonotype was seen ten or more times. The genes are TRBV29-1 and TRBJ1-1; unclear D gene. The CDR3 is 11 amino acids. Germline loops: CDR1 SQVTM, CDR2 ANQGSEA. V gave up 3 bases and J gave up 3 bases, with 5 bases separating them. The CDR3 DNA is TGCAGCGTTGATACACACACTGAAGCTTTCTTT. Protein product: CSVDTHTEAFF.

This clonotype occurred many times. The chain joins TRBV6-5 to TRBJ2-3, with 7 nucleotides matching TRBD1. This CDR3 comprises 13 residues. The germline CDR1 and CDR2 sequences are MNHEY and SVGAGI. J gave up 4 bases and V 4 bases, and 2 bases lay outside the gene matches. The CDR3 sequence is CASSWGQPDTQYF. The CDR3 DNA is TGTGCCAGCAGTTGGGGACAGCCAGATACGCAGTATTTT.

This clonotype was seen many times. This chain joins TRBV28 and TRBJ1-2, with TRBD1 as a possible D gene (6 bases). V was shortened by 5 bases and J by 4 bases, with 11 bases between the two germline ends. Germline-derived CDR1 and CDR2 are MDHEN and SYDVKM. CDR3 length equals 13 residues. CDR3 sequence: CASSQGGIYGYTF. The CDR3 DNA sequence: TGTGCCAGCAGTCAAGGGGGTATCTATGGCTACACCTTC.

Many counts were recorded for this clonotype. Here the CDR3 reads CASARGPSNQPQHF. CDR3 nucleotides: TGTGCCAGTGCCCGAGGCCCTAGCAATCAGCCCCAGCATTTT. The J gene is TRBJ1-5, the V gene TRBV19; no clear D gene. V was pared by 8 bases and J by 0 bases, with 11 bases between. Germline V gene data show CDR1 as LNHDA and CDR2 as SQIVND (reference sequence). The CDR3 runs 14 residues.

This clonotype was observed at least ten times. The chain recombines TRBV7-3 with TRBJ2-2; no clear D. V lost 1 base and J 6 bases, leaving 9 bases between the germline ends. Germline CDR1 reads SGHTA; CDR2 reads FQGTGA. The CDR3 spans 14 residues. DNA for the CDR3: TGTGCCAGCAGCTTAATCGCCGGACCCGGGGAGCTGTTTTTT. This gives the protein CASSLIAGPGELFF.

This clonotype was seen a few times. The chain uses TRBV7-2 and TRBJ2-2, with TRBD2 matching over 12 bases. V lost 4 bases to trimming and J lost 7 bases; unmatched junction nucleotides: 13. Germline lookup yields CDR1 SGHTA and CDR2 FQGNSA. This CDR3 comprises 18 residues. Here the CDR3 reads CASSSASGRALMSGELFF. CDR3 in DNA: TGTGCCAGCAGCTCTGCTAGCGGGAGGGCCCTCATGAGCGGGGAGCTGTTTTTT.

This clonotype came up many times. The rearrangement joins TRBV6-5 to TRBJ2-5; D uncertain. The germline gives CDR1 MNHEY, CDR2 SVGAGI. Trimming stripped 7 bases from V and 5 bases from J, with 11 bases between. This CDR3 is 12 amino acids long. DNA of the CDR3: TGTGCCAGCACTGGCCAGACGGAGACCCAGTACTTC. This encodes CASTGQTETQYF.

There are many counts of this clonotype. V is TRBV9 and J is TRBJ2-7, with D perhaps given as TRBD1 or TRBD2 (5 bases each). This CDR3 has 13 residues. Trimming pared 4 bases from V and 4 bases from J, leaving 12 bases between. Per germline, CDR1 SGDLS and CDR2 YYNGEE. This chain's CDR3 is CASSPPGGYEQYF. The CDR3 nucleotides are TGTGCCAGCAGCCCCCCTGGGGGTTACGAGCAGTACTTC.

The chain combines TRBV7-9 with TRBJ2-3; D is uncertain. Trimming shortened V by 1 base and J by 0 bases, and 8 bases separated the two germline ends. The germline V gene has CDR1 SEHNR and CDR2 FQNEAQ (reference sequence). The CDR3 extends over 15 amino acids. CDR3 DNA: TGTGCCAGCAGCTTAGATGGTGGCAGCACAGATACGCAGTATTTT. Residues: CASSLDGGSTDTQYF.

This clonotype came up a few times. The chain combines TRBV28 with TRBJ2-2, with D perhaps matching TRBD1 (5 bases). V lost 5 bases and J 4 bases, leaving 14 bases between the germline ends. Germline CDR1 reads MDHEN; CDR2 reads SYDVKM. There are 15 residues in the CDR3. CDR3 protein: CASSGPSRGTGELFF. CDR3 bases: TGTGCCAGCAGTGGACCATCAAGGGGCACCGGGGAGCTGTTTTTT.

This clonotype was counted at least ten times. This chain links TRBV29-1 with TRBJ2-1, with TRBD2 matching over 7 bases. V was clipped by 7 bases and J by 12 bases; unmatched bases: 12. CDR1 and CDR2 (germline): SQVTM, ANQGSEA. The CDR3 is 12 amino acids. The CDR3 spells CSARDGGSGQFF. For the CDR3, the DNA is TGCAGCGCACGAGACGGGGGGTCAGGGCAGTTCTTC.

In regard to this clonotype: An end of the junction differs from the germline gene, which may be a read error. In nucleotides, the CDR3 is TGTGGCAGCTCACAAGCGGGACCCCCTTCCGGGAACGAGCAGTACTTC. This translates into CGSSQAGPPSGNEQYF. The chain joins TRBV18 to TRBJ2-7; 7 bases map to TRBD2. CDR1 is KGHSH, CDR2 LQKENI, per germline. The CDR3 consists of 16 residues. Full variable domain (missing parts from reference TRBV18 and TRBJ2-7): NAGVMQNPRHLVRRRGQEARLRCSPMKGHSHVYWYRQLPEEGLKFMVYLQKENIIDESGMPKERFSAEFPKEGPSILRIQQVVRGDSAAYFCGSSQAGPPSGNEQYFGPGTRLTVT.

This clonotype occurred many times. The rearrangement links TRBV28 to TRBJ2-1, with D perhaps given as TRBD1 or TRBD2 (6 bases each). Germline CDR1 and CDR2: MDHEN and SYDVKM. V lost 2 bases, J lost 7 bases, and 15 bases lay in between. This CDR3 region has 15 residues. The CDR3 DNA reads as TGTGCCAGCAGTTTAGGAGGGGGTCACTGGAATGAGCAGTTCTTC. The encoded protein is CASSLGGGHWNEQFF.

At least ten counts were recorded for this clonotype. The chain combines TRBV20-1 with TRBJ2-3; D uncertain. CDR1 DFQATT and CDR2 SNEGSKA come from the germline V gene (reference sequence). The CDR3 extends over 11 amino acids. Trimming took off 0 bases at V and 7 bases at J, with 5 bases between the two ends. Written as DNA, the CDR3 is TGCAGTGCTAGAGAGTGGAATACGCAGTATTTT. Its protein is CSAREWNTQYF.

The V and J genes are TRBV5-4 and TRBJ2-3; D is ambiguous. The V and J ends lost 2 bases and 2 bases respectively, with 6 bases between them. The germline V gene has CDR1 SGHNT and CDR2 YYREEE (reference sequence). This CDR3 is 13 amino acids long. CDR3 nucleotide sequence: TGTGCCAGCAGCTTCGAGACCACAGATACGCAGTATTTT. It encodes CASSFETTDTQYF.

This chain connects TRBV6-5 to TRBJ2-2; TRBD2 aligns across 8 bases. Germline CDR1 and CDR2: MNHEY and SVGAGI. This CDR3 is 15 amino acids long. V was pared by 5 bases and J by 2 bases, with 4 bases of the junction left unmatched. This CDR3 is CASSLSGVNTGELFF. The CDR3 DNA sequence: TGTGCCAGCAGTCTTAGCGGGGTTAACACCGGGGAGCTGTTTTTT.

This clonotype was seen at least ten times. This rearrangement joins TRBV28 to TRBJ2-6; maybe TRBD2 (5 bases). Trimming took off 4 bases at V and 4 bases at J, with 17 bases between the two ends. The V gene's germline CDR1 is MDHEN and CDR2 SYDVKM. This CDR3 spans 17 amino acids. CDR3 coding DNA: TGTGCCAGCAGTTCTCCCGGGGAAGCATCAGGGGCCAACGTCCTGACTTTC. Its translation: CASSSPGEASGANVLTF. Variable domain in full (rest from reference TRBV28 and TRBJ2-6): DVKVTQSSRYLVKRTGEKVFLECVQDMDHENMFWYRQDPGLGLRLIYFSYDVKMKEKGDIPEGYSVSREKKERFSLILESASTNQTSMYLCASSSPGEASGANVLTFGAGSRLTVL.

To note about this clonotype: This may arise from a read error, as a much more abundant clone is one base away. The chain couples TRBV20-1 to TRBJ1-1; possible D gene TRBD1, 5 bases. This CDR3 region has 14 residues. V was trimmed by 6 bases and J by 5 bases, leaving 19 bases between them. Germline CDR1 reads DFQATT; CDR2 reads SNEGSKA (reference sequence). CDR3 in amino acids: CSARLRGRGTEAFF. As DNA, the CDR3 is TGCAGTGCCAGACTACGGGGACGGGGGACTGAAGCTTTCTTT.

This clonotype came up a few times. The V and J genes are TRBV7-9 and TRBJ2-7; D possibly corresponds to TRBD1 (5 bases). There are 14 residues in the CDR3. The V end was cut by 5 bases, the J end by 2 bases, with 13 bases between. CDR1 is SEHNR, CDR2 FQNEAQ, per germline (reference sequence). The CDR3 reads CASSQAPGPYEQYF. The CDR3 nucleotides read TGTGCCAGCAGCCAGGCGCCAGGGCCCTACGAGCAGTACTTC.

This clonotype was seen at least ten times. The V call is TRBV5-4, the J call TRBJ2-3, with D perhaps TRBD2 (6 bases). The CDR3 spans 16 residues. V was shortened by 4 bases and J by 2 bases, with 17 bases between the two germline ends. Germline V gives CDR1 SGHNT, CDR2 YYREEE (reference sequence). The CDR3 DNA follows: TGTGCCAGCAGCCCCCCAGGACTAACAGTCACAGATACGCAGTATTTT. It is translated as CASSPPGLTVTDTQYF.

This rearrangement joins TRBV29-1 to TRBJ1-2; maybe TRBD1 (5 bases). V was trimmed by 4 bases and J by 5 bases, leaving 8 bases between them. Germline V gene sequence: CDR1 SQVTM, CDR2 ANQGSEA. This CDR3 spans 11 amino acids. CDR3 loop: CSVAPGYGYTF. For the CDR3, the DNA is TGCAGCGTTGCCCCAGGGTATGGCTACACCTTC.

DNA of the CDR3: TGCAGTGTACCGAGTAGCGGGAGGTTCGAGCAGTACTTC. Translated: CSVPSSGRFEQYF. The chain employs TRBV20-1 and TRBJ2-7; 10 bases map to TRBD2. The CDR3 is made up of 13 amino acids. Germline loops: CDR1 DFQATT, CDR2 SNEGSKA (reference sequence). V was pared by 7 bases and J by 6 bases, with 9 bases of the junction left unmatched.

The V gene is TRBV25-1, the J gene TRBJ2-1, with unresolved D. Trimming took off 10 bases at V and 5 bases at J, with 15 bases between the two ends. This CDR3 comprises 13 residues. Germline-derived CDR1 and CDR2 are MGHDK and SYGVNS. CDR3 sequence (DNA): TGTGCCACCCTACCAACGGCTGACAATGAGCAGTTCTTC. Its translation: CATLPTADNEQFF.

This clonotype came up a few times. The genes are TRBV29-1 and TRBJ2-1; D is unclear. The V end lost 6 bases, the J end lost 9 bases, and 18 bases lay between the germline ends. Germline V CDR1 and CDR2: SQVTM, ANQGSEA. The CDR3 has 13 amino acids. The CDR3 loop is CSVRQGLFAEQFF. For the CDR3, the DNA is TGCAGCGTCCGACAAGGGCTCTTCGCTGAGCAGTTCTTC.

This clonotype was seen a handful of times. The chain joins TRBV7-9 to TRBJ2-7; D is perhaps TRBD1 (6 bases). CDR3 length equals 15 residues. Germline values: CDR1 SEHNR, CDR2 FQNEAQ (reference sequence). V was shortened by 2 bases and J by 4 bases, with 15 bases between the two germline ends. CDR3 nucleotides: TGTGCCAGCAGCTTACTCGGAACACAGGGATACGAGCAGTACTTC. It yields the protein CASSLLGTQGYEQYF.

This clonotype has a handful of counts. The rearrangement uses TRBV12-3 or TRBV12-4 and TRBJ2-1; 10 nucleotides align to TRBD2. The ends lost 5 bases at V and 6 bases at J; junction bases unmatched: 4. This CDR3 has 14 amino acids. Here the CDR3 DNA reads TGTGCCAGCAGTGTAAGCGGGAGGGCCAATGAGCAGTTCTTC. Its translation is CASSVSGRANEQFF.

This clonotype was recorded many times. This chain uses TRBV28 with TRBJ2-3; no clear D. The CDR3 contains 13 residues. The germline CDR1 and CDR2 sequences are MDHEN and SYDVKM. Deletions cut 7 bases from V and 6 bases from J, with 14 bases between. DNA for the CDR3: TGTGCCAGCACCGGCATACGACTTGATACGCAGTATTTT. It encodes CASTGIRLDTQYF.

This chain connects TRBV6-2 or TRBV6-3 to TRBJ1-5, with D possibly being TRBD1 (5 bases). Trimming took off 8 bases at V and 0 bases at J, with 17 bases between the two ends. The germline gives CDR1 MNHEY, CDR2 SVGEGT. CDR3 size: 16 residues. CDR3 sequence (DNA): TGTGCCAGCCGGGGGACGGAGGTCTATAGCAATCAGCCCCAGCATTTT. It translates to CASRGTEVYSNQPQHF.

This clonotype has just a few counts. The genes are TRBV4-1 and TRBJ2-5; D gene unclear. Germline V gene sequence: CDR1 MGHRA, CDR2 YSYEKL. Trimming removed 0 bases from V and 5 bases from J, with 7 bases in between. This CDR3 region has 13 residues. CDR3 loop: CASSQERAETQYF. As DNA, the CDR3 is TGCGCCAGCAGCCAAGAAAGAGCCGAGACCCAGTACTTC.

There are many counts of this clonotype. The chain recombines TRBV5-4 with TRBJ1-3; D uncertain. Germline V gene lookup returns CDR1 SGHNT and CDR2 YYREEE (reference sequence). Trimming removed 1 base from V and 5 bases from J, with 7 bases in between. The CDR3 totals 13 residues. The CDR3 protein is CASSLWARNTIYF. As DNA, the CDR3 is TGTGCCAGCAGCTTGTGGGCGAGAAACACCATATATTTT. Variable domain in full (rest from reference TRBV5-4 and TRBJ1-3): ETGVTQSPTHLIKTRGQQVTLRCSSQSGHNTVSWYQQALGQGPQFIFQYYREEENGRGNFPPRFSGLQFPNYSSELNVNALELDDSALYLCASSLWARNTIYFGEGSWLTVV.

In its sample, this clonotype was seen a few times. The chain has TRBV28 and TRBJ1-5; D is ambiguous. V was shortened by 2 bases and J by 6 bases, with 11 bases between the two germline ends. Germline V gene data show CDR1 as MDHEN and CDR2 as SYDVKM. The length of the CDR3 is 14 residues. The CDR3 loop is CASSLRPERQPQHF. CDR3 in DNA: TGTGCCAGCAGTTTAAGGCCTGAGCGTCAGCCCCAGCATTTT.